The 4 T cell receptor beta chains below all came from one sample that was sequenced in a study of identifying expanded T cells in peripheral blood. Sequencing used immunoSEQ multiplex PCR; TCRdb keeps in-frame clones, though not all of them. The sample gives about 86,000 clones, roughly 84% of which show up once; 4.5% is in the top ten. The specimen was blood. All receptors derive from a person aged 18-70 years in good health.

The V call is TRBV9, the J call TRBJ2-5; D may be TRBD2 (6 bases). Germline assignment: CDR1 SGDLS and CDR2 YYNGEE. V was cut by 0 bases and J by 0 bases, with 12 bases left in between. The CDR3 sequence is 16 residues long. The CDR3 is CASSVGGTLHQETQYF. In DNA, the CDR3 is TGTGCCAGCAGCGTAGGAGGGACTTTACACCAAGAGACCCAGTACTTC.

This clone appeared a few times. The rearrangement joins TRBV7-9 to TRBJ1-5; D may be TRBD1 (5 bases). From germline, CDR1 is SEHNR and CDR2 FQNEAQ (reference sequence). Deletions cut 0 bases from V and 5 bases from J, with 8 bases between. The CDR3 length is 14 residues. CDR3 in amino acids: CASSLAGAYQPQHF. The DNA for the CDR3 is TGTGCCAGCAGCTTAGCAGGGGCCTATCAGCCCCAGCATTTT.

The DNA of the CDR3 is TGTGCCAGCAGAGAGCACGGGCACAAAAACTATGGCTACACCTTC. Its translation is CASREHGHKNYGYTF. The J gene is TRBJ1-2, the V gene TRBV6-4; unclear D gene. This CDR3 contains 15 residues. CDR1 and CDR2 (germline): MRHNA, SNTAGT. V shed 6 bases and J shed 2 bases, with 16 bases lying between them.

In this sample, this clone turned up once. This sequence joins TRBV4-1 and TRBJ2-1; D perhaps matches TRBD1 (6 bases). The CDR3 is 16 residues long. Germline V gene sequence: CDR1 MGHRA, CDR2 YSYEKL. V shed 0 bases and J shed 10 bases, with 19 bases lying between them. CDR3 nucleotides: TGCGCCAGCAGCCAAGATATCGCCTGGGGGCGGTGGGAGCAGTTCTTC. Protein: CASSQDIAWGRWEQFF.